This TCR beta chain comes out of a study of T cell changes during pregnancy in multiple sclerosis. This clone was seen only once. Germline values: CDR1 GTSNPN, CDR2 SVGIG (reference sequence). The CDR3 contains 17 residues. Unmatched junction bases numbered 9, after V lost 0 bases and J lost 0 bases. The table came from immunoSEQ multiplex PCR; TCRdb's copy has only in-frame clones and leaves some out. This table holds roughly 30,000 clones, roughly 91% found once. The sample here was CD4+ T cells from peripheral blood mononuclear cells, taken in the second trimester of pregnancy. This chain joins TRBV30 and TRBJ1-2; 8 positions agree with TRBD1. The TCR sequence derives from a female donor with multiple sclerosis, enrolled in a pregnancy study. The CDR3 reads CAWSVKDRGISNYGYTF. The CDR3 DNA reads as TGTGCCTGGAGTGTAAAAGACAGGGGAATCTCTAACTATGGCTACACCTTC.